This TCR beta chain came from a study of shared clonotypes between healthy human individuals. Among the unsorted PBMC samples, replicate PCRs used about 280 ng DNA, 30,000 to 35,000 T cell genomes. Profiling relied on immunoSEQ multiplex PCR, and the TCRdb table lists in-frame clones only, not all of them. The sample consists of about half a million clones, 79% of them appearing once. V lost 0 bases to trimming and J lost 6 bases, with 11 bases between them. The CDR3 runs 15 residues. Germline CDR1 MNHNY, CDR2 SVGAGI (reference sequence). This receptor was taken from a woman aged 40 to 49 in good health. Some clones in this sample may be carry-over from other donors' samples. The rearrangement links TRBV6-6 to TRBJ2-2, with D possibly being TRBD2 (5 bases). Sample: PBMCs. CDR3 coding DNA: TGTGCCAGCAGTTACTCCACTCGGGGAGCCGGGGAGCTGTTTTTT. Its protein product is CASSYSTRGAGELFF.